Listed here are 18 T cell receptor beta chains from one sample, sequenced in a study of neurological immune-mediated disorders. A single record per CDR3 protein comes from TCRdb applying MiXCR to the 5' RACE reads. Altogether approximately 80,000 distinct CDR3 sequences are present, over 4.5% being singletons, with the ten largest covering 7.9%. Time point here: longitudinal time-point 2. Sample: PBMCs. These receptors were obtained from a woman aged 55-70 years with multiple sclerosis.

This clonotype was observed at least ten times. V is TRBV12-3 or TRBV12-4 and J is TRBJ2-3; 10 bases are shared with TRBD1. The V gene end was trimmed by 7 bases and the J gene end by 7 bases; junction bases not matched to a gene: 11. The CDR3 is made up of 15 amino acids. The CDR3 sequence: CASTTFRQGANTQYF. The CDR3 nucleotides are TGTGCCAGCACGACTTTTAGACAGGGGGCAAATACGCAGTATTTT.

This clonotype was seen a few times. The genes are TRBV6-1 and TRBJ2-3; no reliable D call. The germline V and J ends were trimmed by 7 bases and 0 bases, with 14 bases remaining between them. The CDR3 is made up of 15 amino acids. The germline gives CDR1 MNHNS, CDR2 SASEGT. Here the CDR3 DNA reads TGTGCCAGCAATTATTTAGGGCGAAGCACAGATACGCAGTATTTT. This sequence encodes CASNYLGRSTDTQYF.

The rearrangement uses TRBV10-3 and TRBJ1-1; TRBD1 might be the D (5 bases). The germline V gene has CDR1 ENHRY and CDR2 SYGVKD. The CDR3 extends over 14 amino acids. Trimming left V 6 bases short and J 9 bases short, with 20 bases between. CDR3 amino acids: CAISWGGAYSKAFF. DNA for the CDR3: TGTGCCATCAGCTGGGGGGGAGCTTATTCCAAAGCTTTCTTT.

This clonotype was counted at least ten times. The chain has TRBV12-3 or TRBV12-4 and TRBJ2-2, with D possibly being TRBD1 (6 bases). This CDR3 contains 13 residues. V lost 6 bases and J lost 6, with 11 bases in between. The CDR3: CASSQGPPGELFF. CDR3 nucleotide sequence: TGTGCCAGCAGCCAGGGGCCTCCCGGGGAGCTGTTTTTT.

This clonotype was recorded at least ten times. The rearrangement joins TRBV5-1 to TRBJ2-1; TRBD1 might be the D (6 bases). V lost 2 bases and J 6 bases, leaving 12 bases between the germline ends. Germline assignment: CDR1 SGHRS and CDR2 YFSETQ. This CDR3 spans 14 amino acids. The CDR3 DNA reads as TGCGCCAGCAGCTTTTACCAGGGGTCCAATGAGCAGTTCTTC. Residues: CASSFYQGSNEQFF.

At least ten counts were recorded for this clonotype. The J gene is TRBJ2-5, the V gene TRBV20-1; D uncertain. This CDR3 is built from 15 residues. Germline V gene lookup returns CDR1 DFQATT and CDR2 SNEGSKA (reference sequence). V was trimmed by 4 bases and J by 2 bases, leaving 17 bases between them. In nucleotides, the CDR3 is TGCAGTGCTAACCACTTGAATCAATTACAAGAGACCCAGTACTTC. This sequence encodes CSANHLNQLQETQYF.

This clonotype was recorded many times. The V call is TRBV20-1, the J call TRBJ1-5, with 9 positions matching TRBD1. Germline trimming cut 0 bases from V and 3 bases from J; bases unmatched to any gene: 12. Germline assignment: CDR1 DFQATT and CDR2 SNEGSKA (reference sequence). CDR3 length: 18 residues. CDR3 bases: TGCAGTGCTAGAGATTGGGGGACAGGGATCGGTTACAATCAGCCCCAGCATTTT. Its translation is CSARDWGTGIGYNQPQHF.

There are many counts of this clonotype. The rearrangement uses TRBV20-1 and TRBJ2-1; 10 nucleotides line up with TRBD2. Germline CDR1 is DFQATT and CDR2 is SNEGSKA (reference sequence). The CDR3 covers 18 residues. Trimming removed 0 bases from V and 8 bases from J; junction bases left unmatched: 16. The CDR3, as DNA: TGCAGTGCTAGAGATATAACCGGGAGCGGGGGGGCGTCGTATGAGCAGTTCTTC. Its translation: CSARDITGSGGASYEQFF.

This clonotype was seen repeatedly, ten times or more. The CDR3, as DNA: TGTGCCAGCAGCTCGGCGGGACACCCAAACACTGAAGCTTTCTTT. Amino acids: CASSSAGHPNTEAFF. This chain links TRBV7-6 with TRBJ1-1, with D possibly matching TRBD1 (6 bases). The V gene's germline CDR1 is SGHVS and CDR2 FNYEAQ. The CDR3 is 15 residues long. Trimming stripped 4 bases from V and 2 bases from J, with 14 bases between.

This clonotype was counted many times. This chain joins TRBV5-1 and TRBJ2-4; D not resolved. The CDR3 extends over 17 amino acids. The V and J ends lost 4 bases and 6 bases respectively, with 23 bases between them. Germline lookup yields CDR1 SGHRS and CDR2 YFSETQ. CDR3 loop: CASSPNYDRLSGNIQYF. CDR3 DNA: TGCGCCAGCAGCCCGAACTACGACCGTCTAAGTGGAAACATTCAGTACTTC.

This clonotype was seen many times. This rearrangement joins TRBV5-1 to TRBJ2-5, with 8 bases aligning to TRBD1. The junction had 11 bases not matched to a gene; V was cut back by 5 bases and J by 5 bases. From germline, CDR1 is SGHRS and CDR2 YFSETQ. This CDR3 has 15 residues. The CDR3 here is CASRELTGALETQYF. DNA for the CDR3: TGCGCCAGCAGAGAGCTGACAGGGGCGCTGGAGACCCAGTACTTC.

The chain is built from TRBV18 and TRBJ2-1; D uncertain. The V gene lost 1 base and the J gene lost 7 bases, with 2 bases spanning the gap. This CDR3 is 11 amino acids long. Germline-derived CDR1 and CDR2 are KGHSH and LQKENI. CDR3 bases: TGTGCCAGCTCACCACAGAATGAGCAGTTCTTC. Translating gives CASSPQNEQFF. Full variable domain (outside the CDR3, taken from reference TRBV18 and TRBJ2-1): NAGVMQNPRHLVRRRGQEARLRCSPMKGHSHVYWYRQLPEEGLKFMVYLQKENIIDESGMPKERFSAEFPKEGPSILRIQQVVRGDSAAYFCASSPQNEQFFGPGTRLTVL.

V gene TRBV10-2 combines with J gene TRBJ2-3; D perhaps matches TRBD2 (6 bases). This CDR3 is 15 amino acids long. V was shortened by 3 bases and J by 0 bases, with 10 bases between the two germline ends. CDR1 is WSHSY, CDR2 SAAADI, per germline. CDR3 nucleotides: TGCGCCAGCAGTGACCTAGCGTTTAGCACAGATACGCAGTATTTT. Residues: CASSDLAFSTDTQYF.

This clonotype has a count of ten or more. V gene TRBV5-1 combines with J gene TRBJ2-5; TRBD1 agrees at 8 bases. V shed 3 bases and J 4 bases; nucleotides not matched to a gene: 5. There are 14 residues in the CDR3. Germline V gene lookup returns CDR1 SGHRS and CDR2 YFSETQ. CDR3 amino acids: CASSSAGTGETQYF. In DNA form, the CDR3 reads TGCGCCAGCAGCTCCGCCGGGACAGGAGAGACCCAGTACTTC.

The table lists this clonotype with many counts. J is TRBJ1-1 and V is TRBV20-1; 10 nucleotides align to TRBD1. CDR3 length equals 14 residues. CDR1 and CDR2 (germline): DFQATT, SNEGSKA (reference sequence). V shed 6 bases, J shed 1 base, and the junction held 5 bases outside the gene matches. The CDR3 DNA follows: TGCAGTGCAGCCCGGGACAGGGGGAACACTGAAGCTTTCTTT. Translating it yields CSAARDRGNTEAFF.

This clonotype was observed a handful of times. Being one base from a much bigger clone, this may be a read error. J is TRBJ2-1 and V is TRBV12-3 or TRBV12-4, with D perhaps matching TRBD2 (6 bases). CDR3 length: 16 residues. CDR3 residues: CASRSVVADSYNKQFF. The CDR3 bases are TGTGCCAGCAGGAGTGTAGTAGCGGACTCCTACAATAAGCAGTTCTTC.

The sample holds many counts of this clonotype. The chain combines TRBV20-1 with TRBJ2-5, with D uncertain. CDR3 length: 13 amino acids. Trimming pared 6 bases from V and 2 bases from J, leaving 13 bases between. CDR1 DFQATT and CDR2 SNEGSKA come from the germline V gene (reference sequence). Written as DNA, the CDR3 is TGCAGTGCCCCGAGGAGACCGCAAGAGACCCAGTACTTC. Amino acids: CSAPRRPQETQYF.

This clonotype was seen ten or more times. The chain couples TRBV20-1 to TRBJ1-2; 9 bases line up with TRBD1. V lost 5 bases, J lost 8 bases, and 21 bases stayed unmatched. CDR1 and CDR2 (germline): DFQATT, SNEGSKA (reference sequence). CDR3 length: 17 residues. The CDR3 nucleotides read TGCAGTGCTGCCCCCCGGGACAGGGTCTACGTAATTCCCGGCTACACCTTC. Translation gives CSAAPRDRVYVIPGYTF.